This T cell receptor (beta chain) was sequenced during a study of shared clonotypes between healthy human individuals. Sequenced by immunoSEQ multiplex PCR; TCRdb stores in-frame clones only, minus some. The table has some 2 million clones, approximately 94% seen once; the top ten hold 1.2%. Germline V gene lookup returns CDR1 MDHEN and CDR2 SYDVKM. The CDR3 extends over 13 amino acids. After removal of 5 bases from V and 8 bases from J, the junction contained 5 bases not matched to a gene. Naive CD8 cells, CD45RO-negative and positively selected for CCR7, excluded terminally differentiated effector memory CD45RA+ cells.

The source is a man aged 18 to 29 in good health. This chain links TRBV28 with TRBJ1-2; TRBD1 aligns across 10 bases. Input material: naive CD8+ T cells sorted from blood. The CDR3 DNA sequence: TGTGCCAGCAGTATAGGGACAGGGGACGGCTACACCTTC. Protein: CASSIGTGDGYTF.